This TCR beta chain is from a study of CD4 T cells in relation to SARS-CoV-2 and coronaviruses (dated by TCRdb to about 2021). With respect to the entire study: In the ViraFEST assay, PBMCs were cultured with antigen for around nine days, after which TCR beta CDR3s were sequenced to identify antigen-specific clonal expansions. An HIV-1 Nef peptide pool or a no-peptide culture served as the negative reference condition. HLA restriction was mapped for shared crossreactive spike epitopes using patient-derived lymphoblastoid cell lines. Memory CD4+ T cell crossreactivity between SARS-CoV-2 and common cold coronavirus spike proteins was assessed at the TCR clonotype level in the study. The Adaptive Biotechnologies TCR-sequencing kit was used to sequence samples from a few pre-COVID donors and the naive versus memory experiments, while other data came from Illumina-based sequencing. A different TCR-beta assay, based on Illumina, was used to sequence expansion assays from other donors in the study.

Summary of the overall study and its limitations: Roughly 64% of donors had memory CD4+ clonotypes that crossrecognized SARS-CoV-2 and at least one common cold coronavirus spike. Crossreactivity analysis was centred on spike protein, so crossreactivity against other viral proteins was not assessed. Because no donor provided both pre-pandemic and post-infection samples, tracing the source of pre-existing responses was limited. The study was limited by small numbers of patients and tested TCRs. Compared with monoreactive clones, crossreactive clones had significantly weaker SARS-CoV-2-driven expansion, a result consistent with antigenic imprinting.

CD4+ T cells from unexposed donors were collected before the COVID-19 pandemic (2011-2018). After around 10 days of culture, CD4+ T cells were isolated with the EasySep CD4+ T cell isolation kit. As far as cell numbers permitted, CD4+ T cells from unexposed donors were tested for reactivity against SARS-CoV-2 S and N as well as four spike pools from common cold coronaviruses. Each well held some 1.9 million PBMCs cultured in IMDM containing about 5.3% human AB serum and approximately 9.6 IU/ml IL-2. Half of the culture medium was replaced with fresh IL-2-containing medium on days 3 and 7. Each peptide culture condition was generally run in triplicate replicate wells. Leukapheresis product for the unexposed donors was purchased commercially. Ficoll-Paque PLUS gradient centrifugation was used to isolate PBMCs from either whole blood or leukapheresis product. PBMCs were either used fresh in the expansion assay or cryopreserved at -140 degrees C. The QIAamp Micro DNA Kit was used to extract genomic DNA from the CD4+ T cells.

Per the germline V gene, LGHNA is the CDR1 and YSLEER is the CDR2. Deletion took 0 bases off V and 7 bases off J, with a span of 18 bases between the germline ends. Counted from cysteine to phenylalanine, this CDR3 has 16 amino acids. This entry keeps only the CDR3 DNA: 48 bases, framed from base 1. The library was obtained by the immunoSEQ multiplex PCR assay. The original pipeline was this. During preprocessing, nonproductive sequences were removed, as were CDR3s that did not start with C, did not end with F or W, or were shorter than 7 amino acids. Antigen-specific clonotypes were called with the MANAFEST web app, based on expansion relative to reference and other culture wells. A clone was considered positive if significant expansion relative to the reference culture was observed in 2 of 3 replicate wells at an FDR below 0.05. A further requirement for positive clones was significant expansion compared with all other tandem wells, along with an odds ratio above 5. Pairwise Levenshtein distance, computed with the stringdist R package after three terminal residues were trimmed from each end, was used as the measure of CDR3 homology. As stored in TCRdb, this immuneACCESS dataset retains in-frame rearrangements with V and J assigned. A fraction of the clones does not appear; measured against another copy, unresolved V genes explain less than half of the discrepancy, and the remainder lacks a known reason. Clone size and V and J calls were adopted from that table, with D and trimming inferred from the DNA. This sample comprises under 30,000 clones, 72% of them detected only once. The ten largest clones represent approximately 13% of the sample.

Concerning this clone: There is no known antigen for this receptor. Per-base quality was not reported, and no clone a single base away is much larger than it.

The sample comprised CD4+ T cells from PBMCs, cultured in vitro. This clonotype was sampled from a human donor in good health. The chain links TRBV4-3 with TRBJ1-1, with TRBD1 perhaps the D gene, on 5 matching bases. The bases read TGCGCCAGCAGCCAAGAGCCGGTCGGGGCAGGGATTGAAGCTTTCTTT. Its coded protein is CASSQEPVGAGIEAFF.